These 30 T cell receptor beta chains were sequenced from one sample in a study of OX40 agonist ivuxolimab in advanced cancers. The table came from immunoSEQ multiplex PCR; TCRdb's copy has only in-frame clones and leaves some out. The table lists fewer than 70,000 clones, 87% of them singletons. This material consisted of CD4+ or CD8+ T cells sorted from blood, taken in a trial of the OX40 agonist ivuxolimab. The receptor source for this set is an adult with an advanced solid tumor such as melanoma, head and neck, liver or kidney cancer.

J is TRBJ1-4 and V is TRBV5-6; 10 positions match TRBD1. CDR1 and CDR2 (germline): SGHDT, YYEEEE. There are 16 residues in the CDR3. The J segment lost 7 bases and the V segment lost 3 bases, leaving 9 bases of the junction unmatched. The CDR3 loop is CASSYRQGARSEKLFF. The CDR3 DNA is TGTGCCAGCAGCTACCGACAGGGGGCTCGGAGTGAAAAACTGTTTTTT.

V usage is TRBV18 and J usage is TRBJ2-5, with D maybe TRBD1 (5 bases). V lost 3 bases, J lost 3 bases, and 8 bases lay in between. CDR1 is KGHSH, CDR2 LQKENI, per germline. The CDR3 runs 13 residues. The CDR3 DNA sequence: TGTGCCAGCTCACCGGGGCAGGAAGAGACCCAGTACTTC. This encodes CASSPGQEETQYF. The full variable domain, rest sourced from reference TRBV18 and TRBJ2-5, is NAGVMQNPRHLVRRRGQEARLRCSPMKGHSHVYWYRQLPEEGLKFMVYLQKENIIDESGMPKERFSAEFPKEGPSILRIQQVVRGDSAAYFCASSPGQEETQYFGPGTRLLVL.

This clone was recorded only once. CDR3 loop: CASSFLGGANTGELFF. The CDR3 DNA sequence: TGTGCCAGCAGCTTTTTGGGCGGCGCGAACACCGGGGAGCTGTTTTTT. The chain combines TRBV7-2 with TRBJ2-2; D remains unclear. Germline V gene data show CDR1 as SGHTA and CDR2 as FQGNSA. The V gene lost 3 bases and the J gene lost 0 bases, with 11 bases spanning the gap. This CDR3 contains 16 residues. The entire variable domain, with the rest obtained from reference TRBV7-2 and TRBJ2-2, is as follows: GAGVSQSPSNKVTEKGKDVELRCDPISGHTALYWYRQSLGQGLEFLIYFQGNSAPDKSGLPSDRFSAERTGGSVSTLTIQRTQQEDSAVYLCASSFLGGANTGELFFGEGSRLTVL.

This sequence joins TRBV21-1 and TRBJ1-5; the table's D call, TRBD1, was not checked against the DNA. TRBV21-1 is designated a pseudogene. The CDR3 spans 14 residues. CDR3: CASSNTTRIQPQHF. CDR3 coding DNA: TGTGCCAGCAGCAATACAACACGAATTCAGCCCCAGCATTTT.

The chain carries TRBV2 and TRBJ2-3, with D perhaps matching TRBD2 (6 bases). Deletions cut 7 bases from V and 2 bases from J, with 13 bases between. Germline V CDR1 and CDR2: SNHLY, FYNNEI. This CDR3 contains 14 residues. Here the CDR3 reads CASIPGLFTDTQYF. The CDR3, as DNA: TGTGCCAGCATTCCGGGACTCTTCACAGATACGCAGTATTTT.

The rearrangement joins TRBV19 to TRBJ2-3, with 7 nucleotides matching TRBD1. Germline CDR1 LNHDA, CDR2 SQIVND (reference sequence). Trimming removed 7 bases from V and 3 bases from J; junction bases left unmatched: 7. The CDR3 consists of 14 residues. The CDR3, as DNA: TGTGCCAGTACCACAGGGGAAGGAACAGATACGCAGTATTTT. Its protein is CASTTGEGTDTQYF.

The chain recombines TRBV6-1 with TRBJ2-7, with TRBD2 as a possible D gene (6 bases). Germline V gives CDR1 MNHNS, CDR2 SASEGT. This CDR3 is built from 14 residues. The V and J ends lost 2 bases and 2 bases respectively, with 10 bases between them. DNA of the CDR3: TGTGCCAGCAGTGAACGGGGGATTCCCTACGAGCAGTACTTC. Its protein is CASSERGIPYEQYF.

The J gene is TRBJ1-4, the V gene TRBV28; 8 bases match TRBD1. The CDR3 consists of 18 residues. Germline V gene lookup returns CDR1 MDHEN and CDR2 SYDVKM. The V gene end was trimmed by 5 bases and the J gene end by 0 bases; junction bases not matched to a gene: 11. The CDR3 DNA is TGTGCCAGCAGTCAAAGCCTCGGGACAGGACCAACTAATGAAAAACTGTTTTTT. Translated: CASSQSLGTGPTNEKLFF. Using reference TRBV28 and TRBJ1-4 for the parts outside the CDR3, the full variable domain is DVKVTQSSRYLVKRTGEKVFLECVQDMDHENMFWYRQDPGLGLRLIYFSYDVKMKEKGDIPEGYSVSREKKERFSLILESASTNQTSMYLCASSQSLGTGPTNEKLFFGSGTQLSVL.

DNA for the CDR3: TGTGCCACAACCCCGACAGGGGACTATGGCTACACCTTC. Protein sequence: CATTPTGDYGYTF. The chain links TRBV6-5 to TRBJ1-2; 8 bases are a match to TRBD1. Trimming removed 10 bases from V and 3 bases from J; junction bases left unmatched: 7. The CDR3 runs 13 residues. Germline V lookup: CDR1 MNHEY, CDR2 SVGAGI.

The V and J genes are TRBV18 and TRBJ1-2; D gene ambiguous. The CDR3 is 13 residues long. The V and J ends lost 2 bases and 2 bases respectively, with 6 bases between them. Germline V lookup: CDR1 KGHSH, CDR2 LQKENI. The CDR3 sequence: CASSPDTNYGYTF. Here the CDR3 DNA reads TGTGCCAGCTCACCAGACACAAACTATGGCTACACCTTC.

The chain uses TRBV30 and TRBJ2-5; TRBD1 matches 9 bases. The ends lost 5 bases at V and 2 bases at J; junction bases unmatched: 12. This CDR3 is 16 amino acids long. CDR1 is GTSNPN, CDR2 SVGIG, per germline (reference sequence). This CDR3 reads CAWSIGDRVFQETQYF. The CDR3 DNA reads TGTGCCTGGTCCATCGGGGACAGGGTCTTTCAAGAGACCCAGTACTTC.

The chain employs TRBV6-6 and TRBJ2-3; D remains unclear. This CDR3 is built from 16 residues. Trimming stripped 0 bases from V and 2 bases from J, with 12 bases between. Germline CDR1 is MNHNY and CDR2 is SVGAGI (reference sequence). In DNA, the CDR3 is TGTGCCAGCAGTTACTCGGCTGGGCGAAACACAGATACGCAGTATTTT. It codes for CASSYSAGRNTDTQYF.

Written as DNA, the CDR3 is TGTGCCAGCAGCTCGTCTTCTGGGAGCGGAAACATTCAGTACTTC. Its protein is CASSSSSGSGNIQYF. The rearrangement uses TRBV7-9 and TRBJ2-4; D is possibly TRBD2 (5 bases). The CDR3 totals 15 residues. The V end lost 4 bases, the J end lost 6 bases, and 16 bases lay between the germline ends. Germline lookup yields CDR1 SEHNR and CDR2 FQNEAQ (reference sequence).

The V gene is TRBV27, the J gene TRBJ2-4; the match to TRBD1 covers 7 bases. Trimming took 6 bases from V and 2 from J; bases not matched to a gene: 1. Germline values: CDR1 MNHEY, CDR2 SMNVEV (reference sequence). The CDR3 extends over 13 amino acids. The CDR3 sequence: CASRRGPKNIQYF. The CDR3 nucleotides read TGTGCCAGCAGGAGGGGGCCCAAAAACATTCAGTACTTC.

Only one count was recorded for this clone. V is TRBV20-1 and J is TRBJ2-2; D unresolved. Looked up from germline, CDR1 is DFQATT and CDR2 is SNEGSKA (reference sequence). This CDR3 is 11 amino acids long. The V and J ends lost 3 bases and 5 bases respectively, with 4 bases between them. The CDR3 is CSARSTGELFF. CDR3 DNA: TGCAGTGCTAGGAGTACCGGGGAGCTGTTTTTT.

The chain employs TRBV6-5 and TRBJ2-7, with D perhaps given as TRBD1 or TRBD2 (5 bases each). Trimming removed 0 bases at V and 2 bases at J, with 11 bases between. This CDR3 has 15 residues. Germline lookup yields CDR1 MNHEY and CDR2 SVGAGI. CDR3 in amino acids: CASSYSGDGPYEQYF. CDR3 bases: TGTGCCAGCAGTTACTCGGGGGACGGACCCTACGAGCAGTACTTC.

The J gene is TRBJ2-7, the V gene TRBV7-2; the match to TRBD1 covers 7 bases. This CDR3 is 12 amino acids long. The V segment lost 4 bases and the J segment 4 bases; nucleotides outside the gene matches: 1. Germline CDR1 SGHTA, CDR2 FQGNSA. CDR3 residues: CASSSQGYEQYF. The CDR3 bases are TGTGCCAGCAGCTCACAGGGGTACGAGCAGTACTTC. Drawing the rest from reference TRBV7-2 and TRBJ2-7, the complete variable domain is GAGVSQSPSNKVTEKGKDVELRCDPISGHTALYWYRQSLGQGLEFLIYFQGNSAPDKSGLPSDRFSAERTGGSVSTLTIQRTQQEDSAVYLCASSSQGYEQYFGPGTRLTVT.

This clone was detected only a few times. The J gene is TRBJ1-2, the V gene TRBV7-9; D unclear. V was pared by 1 base and J by 3 bases, with 9 bases between. This CDR3 region has 14 residues. In germline, CDR1 is SEHNR, CDR2 FQNEAQ (reference sequence). The CDR3 DNA follows: TGTGCCAGCAGCTTAGACGGCAGCTACTATGGCTACACCTTC. Amino acids: CASSLDGSYYGYTF.

The chain couples TRBV2 to TRBJ1-1; a weak D match, TRBD1 (5 bases). Trimming cost V 2 bases and J 7 bases, with 17 bases left between them. The length of the CDR3 is 15 residues. The germline V gene encodes CDR1 SNHLY and CDR2 FYNNEI. The CDR3 bases are TGTGCCAGCAGTGAATGGGGCTCGGGGGGGAGTGAAGCTTTCTTT. It is translated as CASSEWGSGGSEAFF.

The rearrangement joins TRBV18 to TRBJ2-5; D gene unclear. The J call may be wrong; the DNA end is better matched by TRBJ2-7. The CDR3 extends over 14 amino acids. The germline CDR1 and CDR2 sequences are KGHSH and LQKENI. Written as DNA, the CDR3 is TGTGCCAGCTCACCATCACTGCAATCCTACGAGCAGTACTTC. It yields the protein CASSPSLQSYEQYF.

This clone was recorded a few times. The chain couples TRBV7-2 to TRBJ2-5, with D perhaps TRBD2 (6 bases). The CDR3 is 14 amino acids. V was pared by 3 bases and J by 1 base, with 9 bases between. Germline CDR1 reads SGHTA; CDR2 reads FQGNSA. The CDR3 nucleotides read TGTGCCAGCAGCTTTGCCGGGGGCCAAGAGACCCAGTACTTC. It translates to CASSFAGGQETQYF.

This rearrangement joins TRBV5-1 to TRBJ1-3; D may be TRBD1 (5 bases). Looked up from germline, CDR1 is SGHRS and CDR2 is YFSETQ. V lost 4 bases and J lost 0, with 11 bases in between. The CDR3 has 15 amino acids. CDR3 residues: CASSATGRSGNTIYF. The CDR3, as DNA: TGCGCCAGCAGCGCAACAGGCCGCTCTGGAAACACCATATATTTT.

Only one count was recorded for this clone. This chain joins TRBV18 and TRBJ1-2, with D unresolved. The CDR3 has 14 residues. CDR1 is KGHSH, CDR2 LQKENI, per germline. Trimming cost V 0 bases and J 3 bases, with 8 bases left between them. The CDR3 coding sequence is TGTGCCAGCTCACCACCGTTGCTGGACTATGGCTACACCTTC. It yields the protein CASSPPLLDYGYTF.

The chain uses TRBV5-1 and TRBJ2-1; 11 nucleotides align to TRBD2. The CDR3 length is 16 residues. CDR1 and CDR2 (germline): SGHRS, YFSETQ. After removal of 2 bases from V and 5 bases from J, the junction contained 6 bases not matched to a gene. DNA of the CDR3: TGCGCCAGCAGCTTAAGACTAGCGGGACAAAACAATGAGCAGTTCTTC. It yields the protein CASSLRLAGQNNEQFF.

The CDR3 DNA reads TGTGCCAGCAGCTTACGGGTCGGTGTTGGAGAGACCCAGTACTTC. Protein product: CASSLRVGVGETQYF. The V and J genes are TRBV7-7 and TRBJ2-5; no definite D call. CDR3 size: 15 residues. Per the germline V gene, CDR1 is SSHAT and CDR2 is FNYEAQ (reference sequence). V gave up 2 bases and J gave up 4 bases, with 14 bases separating them.

The J gene is TRBJ2-3, the V gene TRBV30, with no clear D. The CDR3 is made up of 13 amino acids. Germline CDR1 reads GTSNPN; CDR2 reads SVGIG (reference sequence). Trimming took off 1 base at V and 8 bases at J, with 13 bases between the two ends. The chain's CDR3 is CAWSGSLVTTQYF. DNA for the CDR3: TGTGCCTGGAGTGGCAGCTTAGTAACTACGCAGTATTTT.

The rearrangement links TRBV15 to TRBJ2-7; D call uncertain. This CDR3 has 15 residues. Germline V lookup: CDR1 LNHNV, CDR2 YYDKDF (reference sequence). Between the trimmed V and J ends, which lost 5 bases and 1 base, there was a span of 15 bases. This CDR3 is CATSSYDDPSYEQYF. CDR3 nucleotides: TGTGCCACCAGCTCTTATGATGACCCTTCCTACGAGCAGTACTTC.

This sequence joins TRBV6-5 and TRBJ1-2; D ambiguous. The V gene's germline CDR1 is MNHEY and CDR2 SVGAGI. Trimming removed 6 bases from V and 2 bases from J, with 10 bases in between. This CDR3 spans 13 amino acids. CDR3 protein: CASSSILNYGYTF. The CDR3 nucleotides are TGTGCCAGCAGCAGTATCCTCAACTATGGCTACACCTTC.

The gene calls are TRBV9 and TRBJ2-1, with D possibly being TRBD1 (6 bases). The germline V gene encodes CDR1 SGDLS and CDR2 YYNGEE. Between the trimmed V and J ends, which lost 4 bases and 5 bases, there was a span of 13 bases. CDR3 length: 14 residues. The CDR3 is CASSPEQGHNEQFF. CDR3 DNA: TGTGCCAGCAGCCCGGAGCAGGGGCACAATGAGCAGTTCTTC.

This clone was found many times. The chain carries TRBV4-2 and TRBJ1-2, with 9 bases that match TRBD1. This CDR3 is 15 amino acids long. The J segment lost 4 bases and the V segment lost 1 base, leaving 4 bases of the junction unmatched. Germline CDR1 LGHNA, CDR2 YNFKEQ. CDR3 DNA: TGTGCCAGCAGCCAAGTCGGACAGGGGACCTATGGCTACACCTTC. Amino acids: CASSQVGQGTYGYTF.